Reported below is one T cell receptor beta chain. Not a single patient had been given any form of treatment at any point before undergoing thyroid surgery. V lost 1 base, J lost 0 bases, and 2 bases stayed unmatched. The CDR3 has 15 residues. These data originate in a study of metastatic and nonmetastatic thyroid tumors. With MiXCR, TCRdb called clones anew from the PCR reads. This sample has about 30,000 clones, with 35% found just once. The chain has TRBV12-3 or TRBV12-4 and TRBJ2-7; 8 nucleotides agree with TRBD2. This TCR came from a female donor with papillary thyroid cancer or a benign thyroid nodule (not recorded which). Some clones in this sample may be carry-over from other donors' samples. The specimen was tumor tissue. The CDR3 coding sequence is TGTGCCAGCAGTTTAGGCGGGGGGCACTCCTACGAGCAGTACTTC. Protein: CASSLGGGHSYEQYF.